These 12 T cell receptor beta chains came from one sample sequenced in a study of T cell changes during pregnancy in multiple sclerosis. TCRdb keeps only in-frame clones here, not all; method: immunoSEQ multiplex PCR. The sample shows some 28,000 clones, around 90% of them seen only once. The sample consisted of CD8+ T cells from peripheral blood mononuclear cells, taken before pregnancy. These receptor sequences come from a female donor with multiple sclerosis, enrolled in a pregnancy study.

This chain links TRBV6-1 with TRBJ1-4; D might be TRBD1 (5 bases). From germline, CDR1 is MNHNS and CDR2 SASEGT. The CDR3 has 15 residues. Trimming took off 0 bases at V and 10 bases at J, with 15 bases between the two ends. The CDR3 is CASSEAWRGNGKLFF. In DNA, the CDR3 is TGTGCCAGCAGTGAAGCGTGGAGGGGAAACGGAAAACTGTTTTTT.

V usage is TRBV6-6 and J usage is TRBJ1-1; D not resolved. The ends were cut back, 6 bases at V and 1 base at J, with 3 bases in the middle. CDR1 and CDR2 (germline): MNHNY, SVGAGI (reference sequence). The CDR3 is 11 residues long. This chain's CDR3 is CASRRNTEAFF. The CDR3 coding sequence is TGTGCCAGCAGGAGGAACACTGAAGCTTTCTTT.

J is TRBJ2-7 and V is TRBV7-8, with TRBD1 matching 8 bases. Trimming cost V 1 base and J 1 base; bases outside gene matches: 3. The CDR3 extends over 15 amino acids. CDR1 is SGHVS and CDR2 is FQNEAQ in the germline V gene. The CDR3 nucleotides read TGTGCCAGCAGCTTAGAACAGGGGGTATCCTACGAGCAGTACTTC. Residues: CASSLEQGVSYEQYF.

J is TRBJ2-1 and V is TRBV14, with TRBD2 matching 7 bases. V shed 0 bases and J 0 bases; nucleotides not matched to a gene: 5. CDR1 is SGHDN, CDR2 FVKESK, per germline. CDR3 length: 17 residues. CDR3 protein: CASSQDSGGSSYNEQFF. CDR3 DNA: TGTGCCAGCAGCCAAGATTCTGGCGGGAGCTCCTACAATGAGCAGTTCTTC. The variable domain in full, with the rest retrieved from reference TRBV14 and TRBJ2-1, is EAGVTQFPSHSVIEKGQTVTLRCDPISGHDNLYWYRRVMGKEIKFLLHFVKESKQDESGMPNNRFLAERTGGTYSTLKVQPAELEDSGVYFCASSQDSGGSSYNEQFFGPGTRLTVL.

The V and J genes are TRBV14 and TRBJ2-5; D call uncertain. Trimming took off 1 base at V and 5 bases at J, with 5 bases between the two ends. The CDR3 length is 12 residues. Germline V gene sequence: CDR1 SGHDN, CDR2 FVKESK. CDR3 in amino acids: CASSQVLETQYF. The CDR3 DNA is TGTGCCAGCAGCCAAGTTCTGGAGACCCAGTACTTC.

V gene TRBV5-1 combines with J gene TRBJ2-3, with 15 nucleotides matching TRBD2. The CDR3 extends over 17 amino acids. V shed 4 bases and J 6 bases; nucleotides not matched to a gene: 9. Looked up from germline, CDR1 is SGHRS and CDR2 is YFSETQ. The CDR3, as DNA: TGCGCCAGCAGCCCAGGACTAGCGGGAGGGCCGTCCGATACGCAGTATTTT. This gives the protein CASSPGLAGGPSDTQYF.

The CDR3 is CASSDPFWGAGQETQYF. The CDR3 DNA is TGTGCCAGCAGTGACCCTTTTTGGGGCGCGGGGCAAGAGACCCAGTACTTC. The chain is built from TRBV6-4 and TRBJ2-5; D is possibly TRBD2 (6 bases). Trimming pared 2 bases from V and 2 bases from J, leaving 18 bases between. The CDR3 is 17 residues long. Germline V lookup: CDR1 MRHNA, CDR2 SNTAGT.

V and J are TRBV28 and TRBJ1-1; 8 bases agree with TRBD1. The CDR3 has 18 amino acids. The germline gives CDR1 MDHEN, CDR2 SYDVKM. The V and J ends lost 1 base and 0 bases, in that order; junction bases with no gene match: 10. CDR3 in amino acids: CASSLYSPGTGMNTEAFF. CDR3 in DNA: TGTGCCAGCAGTTTATATTCCCCCGGGACAGGAATGAACACTGAAGCTTTCTTT.

This chain uses TRBV10-1 with TRBJ2-2; tentatively, D is TRBD2 (5 bases). Trimming took 3 bases from V and 5 from J, leaving 16 bases between them. This CDR3 spans 16 amino acids. Per germline, CDR1 WNHNN and CDR2 SYGVQD (reference sequence). CDR3 amino acids: CASSDRELNRTGELFF. Here the CDR3 DNA reads TGCGCCAGCAGTGATAGGGAGTTGAATAGGACCGGGGAGCTGTTTTTT.

This chain connects TRBV9 to TRBJ2-1; 14 bases map to TRBD2. Per the germline V gene, CDR1 is SGDLS and CDR2 is YYNGEE. This CDR3 is built from 16 residues. V gave up 1 base and J gave up 9 bases; unmatched junction bases: 6. DNA of the CDR3: TGTGCCAGCAGCGTAACCGGGACTAGCGGGAGCCTTGAGCAGTTCTTC. It encodes CASSVTGTSGSLEQFF.

The chain has TRBV6-6 and TRBJ2-7; possible D gene TRBD2, 5 bases. V lost 2 bases, J lost 6 bases, and 5 bases lay in between. This CDR3 is 11 amino acids long. Per the germline V gene, CDR1 is MNHNY and CDR2 is SVGAGI (reference sequence). The CDR3 coding sequence is TGTGCCAGCAGTTACCGGGGCGAGCAGTACTTC. This codes for CASSYRGEQYF.

V gene TRBV25-1 combines with J gene TRBJ1-2; 7 positions agree with TRBD1. The ends lost 4 bases at V and 1 base at J; junction bases unmatched: 3. The CDR3 length is 14 residues. Germline-derived CDR1 and CDR2 are MGHDK and SYGVNS. In DNA form, the CDR3 reads TGTGCCAGCAGTGCCCGGGACAGTAACTATGGCTACACCTTC. This translates into CASSARDSNYGYTF.